The clone carrying this T cell receptor beta chain appeared a single time. The antigen is not known. The study ran the assay at deep level. The table came from immunoSEQ multiplex PCR; TCRdb's copy has only in-frame clones and leaves some out. The repertoire consists of roughly 2.5 million clones, with more than 90% occurring once and the leading ten covering around 0.14%. The germline V gene has CDR1 SGHNT and CDR2 YENEEA. V was shortened by 5 bases and J by 5 bases, with 19 bases between the two germline ends. The CDR3 consists of 15 residues. This sample is drawn from a study of shared clonotypes between healthy human individuals. Study-level points and caveats: Non-shared clonotypes had lower generation probabilities than those shared by all four donors. Naive subsets usually exceeded memory subsets in estimated richness.

This TCR derives from a man aged 18 to 30 in good health. Sequenced input: naive CD4+ T cells sorted from blood. The subset is: CD45RA+ positively selected. The J gene is TRBJ2-7, the V gene TRBV11-3; either TRBD1 or TRBD2 may supply D (5 bases each). For the CDR3, the DNA is TGTGCCAGCAGCCGATCTAATGACCGGGACCACGAGCAGTACTTC. Translation: CASSRSNDRDHEQYF.